Reported below is one T cell receptor beta chain. V was cut by 2 bases and J by 3 bases, with 13 bases left in between. In germline, CDR1 is MDHEN, CDR2 SYDVKM. The CDR3 is made up of 15 amino acids. The data derive from a study of blood T cell repertoires in COVID-19. Study-wide background: The United States, Italy and Spain were the sources of the acute and convalescent COVID-19 samples. PBMCs, B-cell-depleted T cells, or T cells were the source of the cDNA or gDNA that made up the material.

In the source study's methods: Amplification of reference gene primers was used by the study to estimate nucleated cell counts. Only in-frame clones appear in the TCRdb table, and some are missing; sequencing was by immunoSEQ multiplex PCR. V and J calls plus clone size are reproduced from that table; the DNA served to infer D and trimming. The sample records 130,000 to 150,000 clones, approximately 80% being singletons. The TCR originated in a human donor in a cohort sampled during active COVID-19. The sample was peripheral blood. The chain employs TRBV28 and TRBJ1-1; weak D call: TRBD1 (5 bases). CDR3: CASSLGSGGYTEAFF. CDR3 DNA sequence: TGTGCCAGCAGTTTAGGATCGGGGGGTTACACTGAAGCTTTCTTT.